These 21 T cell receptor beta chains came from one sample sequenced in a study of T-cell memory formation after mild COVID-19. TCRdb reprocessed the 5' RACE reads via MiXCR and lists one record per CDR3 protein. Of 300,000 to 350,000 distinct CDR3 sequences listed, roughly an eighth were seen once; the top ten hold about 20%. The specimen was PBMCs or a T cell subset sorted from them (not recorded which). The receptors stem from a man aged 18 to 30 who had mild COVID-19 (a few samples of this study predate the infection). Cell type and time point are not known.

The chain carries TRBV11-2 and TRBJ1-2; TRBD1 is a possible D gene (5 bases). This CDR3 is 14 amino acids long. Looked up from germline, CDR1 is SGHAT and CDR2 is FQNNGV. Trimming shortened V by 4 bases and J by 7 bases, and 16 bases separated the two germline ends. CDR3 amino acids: CASSSVRSRGGYTF. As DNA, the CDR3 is TGTGCCAGCAGCTCGGTCAGGTCGAGGGGTGGCTACACCTTC. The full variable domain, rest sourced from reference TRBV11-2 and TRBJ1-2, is EAGVAQSPRYKIIEKRQSVAFWCNPISGHATLYWYQQILGQGPKLLIQFQNNGVVDDSQLPKDRFSAERLKGVDSTLKIQPAKLEDSAVYLCASSSVRSRGGYTFGSGTRLTVV.

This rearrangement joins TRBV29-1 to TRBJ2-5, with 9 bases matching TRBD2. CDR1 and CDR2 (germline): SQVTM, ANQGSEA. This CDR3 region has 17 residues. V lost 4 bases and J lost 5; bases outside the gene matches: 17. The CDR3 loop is CSVVPGLALGVGETQYF. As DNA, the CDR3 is TGCAGCGTTGTCCCGGGACTAGCTCTTGGAGTGGGTGAGACCCAGTACTTC.

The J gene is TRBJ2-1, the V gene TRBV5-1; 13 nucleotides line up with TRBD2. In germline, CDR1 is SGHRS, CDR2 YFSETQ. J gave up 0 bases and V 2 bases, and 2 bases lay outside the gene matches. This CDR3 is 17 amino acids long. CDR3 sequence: CASSFGLAGASYNEQFF. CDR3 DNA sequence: TGCGCCAGCAGCTTCGGACTAGCGGGGGCCTCCTACAATGAGCAGTTCTTC.

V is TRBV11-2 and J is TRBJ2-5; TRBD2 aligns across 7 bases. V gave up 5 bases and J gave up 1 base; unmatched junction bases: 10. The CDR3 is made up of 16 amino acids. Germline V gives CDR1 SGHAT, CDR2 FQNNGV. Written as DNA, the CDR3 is TGTGCCAGCAGCGACCGATTAGCGGGCCTCCAAGAGACCCAGTACTTC. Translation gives CASSDRLAGLQETQYF.

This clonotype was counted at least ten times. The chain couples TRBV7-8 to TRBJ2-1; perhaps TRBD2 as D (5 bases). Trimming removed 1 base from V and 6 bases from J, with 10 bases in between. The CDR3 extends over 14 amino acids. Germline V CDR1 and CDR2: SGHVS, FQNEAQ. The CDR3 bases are TGTGCCAGCAGCTTAGTACGCACTAGCAATGAGCAGTTCTTC. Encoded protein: CASSLVRTSNEQFF.

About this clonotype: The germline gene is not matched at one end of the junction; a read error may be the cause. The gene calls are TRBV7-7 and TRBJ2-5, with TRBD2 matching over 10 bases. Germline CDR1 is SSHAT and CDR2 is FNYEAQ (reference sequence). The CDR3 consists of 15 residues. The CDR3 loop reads CASSSSGGRAATQYF. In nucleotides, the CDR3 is TGTGCTAGCAGCTCTAGCGGGGGCCGGGCGGCGACCCAGTACTTC.

This CDR3 is CASSRTGDNYGYTF. In DNA form, the CDR3 reads TGCGCCAGCAGCCGGACAGGGGATAACTATGGCTACACCTTC. The gene calls are TRBV5-1 and TRBJ1-2, with 9 bases that match TRBD1. Germline CDR1 reads SGHRS; CDR2 reads YFSETQ. This CDR3 has 14 residues. The ends lost 4 bases at V and 1 base at J; junction bases unmatched: 2. Together with reference TRBV5-1 and TRBJ1-2, the CDR3 gives the full variable domain: KAGVTQTPRYLIKTRGQQVTLSCSPISGHRSVSWYQQTPGQGLQFLFEYFSETQRNKGNFPGRFSGRQFSNSRSEMNVSTLELGDSALYLCASSRTGDNYGYTFGSGTRLTVV.

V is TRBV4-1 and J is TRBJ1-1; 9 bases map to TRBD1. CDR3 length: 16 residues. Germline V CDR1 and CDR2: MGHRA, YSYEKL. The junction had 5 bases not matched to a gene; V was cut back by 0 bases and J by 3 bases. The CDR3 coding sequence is TGCGCCAGCAGCCAAGATTCGACAGGGGGTGACACTGAAGCTTTCTTT. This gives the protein CASSQDSTGGDTEAFF.

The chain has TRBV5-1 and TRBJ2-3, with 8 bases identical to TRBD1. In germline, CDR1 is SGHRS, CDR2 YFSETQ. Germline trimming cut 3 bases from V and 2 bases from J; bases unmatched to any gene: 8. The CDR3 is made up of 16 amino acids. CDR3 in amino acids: CASSSTTGVNTDTQYF. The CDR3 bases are TGCGCCAGCAGCTCGACGACAGGGGTCAACACAGATACGCAGTATTTT. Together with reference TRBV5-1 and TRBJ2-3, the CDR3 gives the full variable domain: KAGVTQTPRYLIKTRGQQVTLSCSPISGHRSVSWYQQTPGQGLQFLFEYFSETQRNKGNFPGRFSGRQFSNSRSEMNVSTLELGDSALYLCASSSTTGVNTDTQYFGPGTRLTVL.

The CDR3 loop reads CASSYNARTGIAEAFF. Here the CDR3 DNA reads TGTGCCAGCAGTTACAACGCCCGGACAGGGATAGCTGAAGCTTTCTTT. V is TRBV6-2 or TRBV6-3 and J is TRBJ1-1; 8 bases fit TRBD1. V lost 2 bases to trimming and J lost 6 bases; unmatched junction nucleotides: 11. The CDR3 contains 16 residues. Germline V gene lookup returns CDR1 MNHEY and CDR2 SVGEGT.

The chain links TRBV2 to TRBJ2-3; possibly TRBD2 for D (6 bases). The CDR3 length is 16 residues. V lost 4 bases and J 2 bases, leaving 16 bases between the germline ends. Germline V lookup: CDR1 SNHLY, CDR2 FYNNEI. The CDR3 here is CASSGLSGPNTDTQYF. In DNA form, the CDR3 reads TGTGCCAGCAGTGGGCTAAGCGGGCCAAACACAGATACGCAGTATTTT.

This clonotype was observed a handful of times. CDR3 bases: TGTGCCAGCAGAGGGAATGGGCCCCAGCATTTT. This sequence encodes CASRGNGPQHF. The chain carries TRBV27 and TRBJ1-5; no definite D call. The CDR3 totals 11 residues. Trimming removed 6 bases from V and 9 bases from J, with 9 bases in between. CDR1 is MNHEY and CDR2 is SMNVEV in the germline V gene (reference sequence).

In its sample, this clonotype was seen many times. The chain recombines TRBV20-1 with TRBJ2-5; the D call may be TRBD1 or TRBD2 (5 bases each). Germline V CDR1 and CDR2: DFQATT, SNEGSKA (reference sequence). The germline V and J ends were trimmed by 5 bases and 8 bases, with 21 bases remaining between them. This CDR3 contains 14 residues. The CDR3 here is CSASSGTGFGTQYF. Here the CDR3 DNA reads TGCAGTGCTTCCTCCGGGACCGGCTTCGGTACCCAGTACTTC.

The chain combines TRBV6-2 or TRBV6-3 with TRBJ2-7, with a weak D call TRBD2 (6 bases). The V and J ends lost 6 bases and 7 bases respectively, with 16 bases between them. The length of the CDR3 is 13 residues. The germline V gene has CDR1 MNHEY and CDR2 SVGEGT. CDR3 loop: CASRLRGAQEQYV. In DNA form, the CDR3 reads TGTGCCAGCAGGCTCCGCGGGGCTCAGGAGCAGTACGTC.

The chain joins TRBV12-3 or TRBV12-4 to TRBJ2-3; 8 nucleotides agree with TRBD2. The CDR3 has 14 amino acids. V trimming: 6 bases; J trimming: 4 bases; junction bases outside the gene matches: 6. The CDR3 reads CASSIRGGADTQYF. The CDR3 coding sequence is TGTGCCAGCAGCATACGGGGGGGCGCAGATACGCAGTATTTT.

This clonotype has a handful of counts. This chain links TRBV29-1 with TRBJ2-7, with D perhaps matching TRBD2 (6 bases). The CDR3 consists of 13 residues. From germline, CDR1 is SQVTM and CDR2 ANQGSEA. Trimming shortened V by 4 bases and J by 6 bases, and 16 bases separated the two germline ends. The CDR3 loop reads CSVGGAPSGEQYF. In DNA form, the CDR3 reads TGCAGCGTTGGCGGGGCCCCCTCCGGCGAGCAGTACTTC.

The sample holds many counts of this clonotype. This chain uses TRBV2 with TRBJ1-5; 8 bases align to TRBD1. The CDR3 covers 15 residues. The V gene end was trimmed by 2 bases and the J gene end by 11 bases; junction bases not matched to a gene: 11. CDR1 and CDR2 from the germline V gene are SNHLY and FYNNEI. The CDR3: CASSEWETGASTQHF. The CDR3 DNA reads TGTGCCAGCAGTGAATGGGAGACAGGGGCCTCTACCCAGCATTTT.

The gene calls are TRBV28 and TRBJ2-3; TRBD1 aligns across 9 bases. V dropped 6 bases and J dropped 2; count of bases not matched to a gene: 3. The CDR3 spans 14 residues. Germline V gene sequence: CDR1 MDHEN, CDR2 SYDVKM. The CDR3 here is CASRTGGPTDTQYF. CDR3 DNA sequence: TGTGCCAGCAGAACAGGGGGCCCCACAGATACGCAGTATTTT.

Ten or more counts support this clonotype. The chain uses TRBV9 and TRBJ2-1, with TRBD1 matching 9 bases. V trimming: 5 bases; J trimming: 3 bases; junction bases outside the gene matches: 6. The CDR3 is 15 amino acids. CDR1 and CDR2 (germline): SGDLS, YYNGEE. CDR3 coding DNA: TGTGCCAGCAGTGACGGGACAGGGAACTACAATGAGCAGTTCTTC. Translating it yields CASSDGTGNYNEQFF. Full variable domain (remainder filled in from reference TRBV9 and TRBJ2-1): DSGVTQTPKHLITATGQRVTLRCSPRSGDLSVYWYQQSLDQGLQFLIQYYNGEERAKGNILERFSAQQFPDLHSELNLSSLELGDSALYFCASSDGTGNYNEQFFGPGTRLTVL.

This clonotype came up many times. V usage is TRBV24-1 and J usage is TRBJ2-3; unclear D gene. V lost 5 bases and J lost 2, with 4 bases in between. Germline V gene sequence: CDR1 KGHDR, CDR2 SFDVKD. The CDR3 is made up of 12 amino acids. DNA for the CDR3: TGTGCCACCAGTGGTTTCACAGATACGCAGTATTTT. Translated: CATSGFTDTQYF.

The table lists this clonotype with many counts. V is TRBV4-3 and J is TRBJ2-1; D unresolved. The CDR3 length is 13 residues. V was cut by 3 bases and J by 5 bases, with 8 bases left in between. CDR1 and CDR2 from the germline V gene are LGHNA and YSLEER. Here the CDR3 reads CASSHGPNNEQFF. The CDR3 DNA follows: TGCGCCAGCAGCCATGGACCGAACAATGAGCAGTTCTTC.